These T cell receptor beta chains were read from a single sample in a study of blood T cell repertoires in COVID-19. Generated by immunoSEQ multiplex PCR, the TCRdb table keeps only in-frame clones and is missing some. The table records over 150,000 clones, 80% to 90% of them present only once. The sequenced sample consisted of peripheral blood. These receptors all stem from a man aged 50-59 years with active or convalescent COVID-19. CDR3s include the opening cysteine and the closing phenylalanine or tryptophan. D genes are given only for firm matches. Not all rows give a size; the values are once, few, many and, for expanded clones, a class.

len,j_gene,d_gene,abundance,v_gene,CDR3aa,CDR3nt
16,TRBJ2-1,TRBD2,NA,TRBV30,CARGRESGSSYNEQFF,TGTGCCAGAGGGAGGGAGTCGGGTAGCTCCTACAATGAGCAGTTCTTC
14,TRBJ2-2,NA,NA,TRBV24-1,CATRGSIESGELFF,TGTGCCACTAGAGGGTCGATAGAGTCCGGGGAGCTGTTTTTT
14,TRBJ1-4,TRBD1,NA,TRBV19,CASSSGTENEKLFF,TGTGCCAGTAGCTCCGGGACAGAGAATGAAAAACTGTTTTTT
15,TRBJ2-6,NA,NA,TRBV3-1/TRBV3-2,CASSHQGYGANVLTF,TGTGCCAGCAGCCACCAGGGGTACGGGGCCAACGTCCTGACTTTC
15,TRBJ2-1,TRBD2,NA,TRBV5-4,CASSSLAGAYNEQFF,TGTGCCAGCAGTTCTCTAGCGGGGGCCTACAATGAGCAGTTCTTC
15,TRBJ2-2,TRBD2,NA,TRBV5-1,CASSLAGGSPGELFF,TGCGCCAGCAGCTTGGCCGGGGGGAGCCCCGGGGAGCTGTTTTTT
16,TRBJ2-5,NA,NA,TRBV19,CASSTPGTPKGETQYF,TGTGCCAGTAGTACCCCCGGGACACCTAAGGGAGAGACCCAGTACTTC
15,TRBJ2-5,NA,once,TRBV10-2,CASSELGTTTETQYF,TGCGCCAGCAGTGAGCTGGGCACCACCACGGAGACCCAGTACTTC
14,TRBJ1-4,NA,NA,TRBV27,CASSSDRPNEKLFF,TGTGCCAGCAGTTCGGACAGACCAAATGAAAAACTGTTTTTT
16,TRBJ1-3,NA,NA,TRBV11-2,CASSLAQRSSGNTIYF,TGTGCCAGCAGCTTAGCCCAGAGGTCCTCTGGAAACACCATATATTTT
20,TRBJ2-3,NA,once,TRBV18,CASSPLRSSATSASTDTQYF,TGTGCCAGCTCACCACTTCGGAGTTCGGCTACATCCGCTAGCACAGATACGCAGTATTTT
16,TRBJ2-1,NA,NA,TRBV11-1,CASSPRELASYNEQFF,TGTGCCAGCAGCCCCAGGGAACTAGCCTCCTACAATGAGCAGTTCTTC
15,TRBJ2-2,NA,NA,TRBV5-1,CASSLGQYYTGELFF,TGCGCCAGCAGCCTCGGACAGTACTACACCGGGGAGCTGTTTTTT
13,TRBJ1-2,NA,NA,TRBV27,CASSLEGGWGYTF,TGTGCCAGCAGTTTAGAAGGCGGATGGGGCTACACCTTC
15,TRBJ2-1,NA,NA,TRBV24-1,CATSEAQGSSNEQFF,TGTGCCACCAGTGAGGCTCAGGGAAGTAGCAATGAGCAGTTCTTC
15,TRBJ1-6,NA,NA,TRBV30,CAWKELSSYNSPLHF,TGTGCCTGGAAAGAGCTGAGCTCCTATAATTCACCCCTCCACTTT
12,TRBJ1-2,TRBD1,NA,TRBV5-1,CASSLGQGSDTF,TGCGCCAGCAGCTTGGGACAGGGTAGTGACACCTTC
16,TRBJ2-3,TRBD2,NA,TRBV28,CASSLFPSGSTDTQYF,TGTGCCAGCAGTTTATTTCCTAGCGGGAGCACAGATACGCAGTATTTT
12,TRBJ2-6,NA,NA,TRBV12-3/TRBV12-4,CASGSGANVLTF,TGTGCTTCGGGCTCTGGGGCCAACGTCCTGACTTTC
15,TRBJ2-3,TRBD2,NA,TRBV3-1/TRBV3-2,CASSLLIAGLDTQYF,TGTGCCAGCAGCCTCCTAATAGCGGGCCTAGATACGCAGTATTTT
14,TRBJ1-3,NA,few,TRBV5-1,CASSLGSFGNTIYF,TGCGCCAGCAGCTTGGGGAGTTTCGGAAACACCATATATTTT
16,TRBJ1-1,TRBD1,NA,TRBV12-5,CASGLAGGAMNTEAFF,TGTGCTAGTGGTTTGGCAGGGGGCGCAATGAACACTGAAGCTTTCTTT